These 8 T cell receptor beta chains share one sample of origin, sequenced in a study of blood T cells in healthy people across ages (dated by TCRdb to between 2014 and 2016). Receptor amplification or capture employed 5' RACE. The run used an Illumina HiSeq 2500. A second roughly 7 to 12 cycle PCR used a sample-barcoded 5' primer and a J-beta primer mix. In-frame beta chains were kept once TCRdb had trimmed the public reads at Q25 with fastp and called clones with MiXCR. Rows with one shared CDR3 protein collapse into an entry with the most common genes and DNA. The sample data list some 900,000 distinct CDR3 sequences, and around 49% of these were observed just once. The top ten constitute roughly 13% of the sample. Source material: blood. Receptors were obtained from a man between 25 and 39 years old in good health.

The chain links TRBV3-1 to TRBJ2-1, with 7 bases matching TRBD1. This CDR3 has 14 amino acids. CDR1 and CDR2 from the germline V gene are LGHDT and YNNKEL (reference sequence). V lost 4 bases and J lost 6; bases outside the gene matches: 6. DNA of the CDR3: TGTGCCAGCAGCCGCCTACAGGGGACCAATGAGCAGTTCTTC. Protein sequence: CASSRLQGTNEQFF.

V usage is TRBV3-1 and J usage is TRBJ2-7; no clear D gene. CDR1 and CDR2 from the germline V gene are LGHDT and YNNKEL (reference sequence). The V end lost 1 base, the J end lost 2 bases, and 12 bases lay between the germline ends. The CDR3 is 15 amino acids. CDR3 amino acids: CASSQGNSWTYEQYF. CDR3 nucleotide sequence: TGTGCCAGCAGCCAAGGTAACAGCTGGACCTACGAGCAGTACTTC.

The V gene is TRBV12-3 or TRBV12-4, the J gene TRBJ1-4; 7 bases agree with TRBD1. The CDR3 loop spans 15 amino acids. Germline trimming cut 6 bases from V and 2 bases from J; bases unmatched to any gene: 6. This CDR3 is CASRGQQMTNEKLFF. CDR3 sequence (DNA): TGTGCCAGCAGGGGACAGCAAATGACTAATGAAAAACTGTTTTTT.

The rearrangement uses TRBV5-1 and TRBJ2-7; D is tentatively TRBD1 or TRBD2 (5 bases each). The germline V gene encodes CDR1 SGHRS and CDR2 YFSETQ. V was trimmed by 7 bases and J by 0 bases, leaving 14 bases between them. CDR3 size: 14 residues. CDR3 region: CASWDDSSSYEQYF. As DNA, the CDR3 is TGCGCCAGCTGGGACGACAGTAGCTCCTACGAGCAGTACTTC.

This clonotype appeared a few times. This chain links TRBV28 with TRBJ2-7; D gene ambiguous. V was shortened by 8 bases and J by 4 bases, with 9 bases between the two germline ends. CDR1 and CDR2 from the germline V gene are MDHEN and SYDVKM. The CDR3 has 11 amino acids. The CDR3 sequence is CASLREYEQYF. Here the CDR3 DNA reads TGTGCCAGCTTAAGGGAATACGAGCAGTACTTC.

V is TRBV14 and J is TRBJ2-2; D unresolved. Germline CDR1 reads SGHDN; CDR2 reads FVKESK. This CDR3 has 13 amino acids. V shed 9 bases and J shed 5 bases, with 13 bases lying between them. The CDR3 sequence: CASGLAGTGELFF. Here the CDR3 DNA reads TGTGCCAGTGGGTTAGCCGGAACCGGGGAGCTGTTTTTT.

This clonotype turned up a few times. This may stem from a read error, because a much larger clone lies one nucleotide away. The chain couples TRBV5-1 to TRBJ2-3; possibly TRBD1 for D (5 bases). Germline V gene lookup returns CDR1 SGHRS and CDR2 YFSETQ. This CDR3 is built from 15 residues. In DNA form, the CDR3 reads TGCACCAGCAGCTTGGGTGGACAACGCACAGATACGCAGTATTTT. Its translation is CTSSLGGQRTDTQYF.

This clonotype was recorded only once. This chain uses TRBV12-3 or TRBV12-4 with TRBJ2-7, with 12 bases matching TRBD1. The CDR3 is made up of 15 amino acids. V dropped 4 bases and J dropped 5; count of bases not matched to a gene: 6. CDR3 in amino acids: CASSSRGQGADEQYF. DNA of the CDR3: TGTGCCAGCAGTTCACGGGGACAGGGGGCCGACGAGCAGTACTTC.